This entry features one T cell receptor beta chain sequence. Use of 60 Vbeta and 13 Jbeta primers characterized the PCR. Assay used: immunoSEQ multiplex PCR; TCRdb lists only in-frame clones, some missing. Here the sample spans fewer than 250,000 clones, around 80% being singletons. These data belong to a study of cytomegalovirus exposure and HLA in healthy donors. This CDR3 has 14 amino acids. Germline V gene sequence: CDR1 SNHLY, CDR2 FYNNEI. V was trimmed by 6 bases and J by 4 bases, leaving 12 bases between them. This rearrangement joins TRBV2 to TRBJ2-2; perhaps TRBD2 as D (6 bases). This receptor was obtained from a man between 18 and 29 years old in good health and CMV-seronegative. What was sequenced was PBMCs. CDR3 sequence: CASSPTSFTGELFF. The CDR3 region has the DNA TGTGCCAGCAGCCCCACTAGCTTCACCGGGGAGCTGTTTTTT.